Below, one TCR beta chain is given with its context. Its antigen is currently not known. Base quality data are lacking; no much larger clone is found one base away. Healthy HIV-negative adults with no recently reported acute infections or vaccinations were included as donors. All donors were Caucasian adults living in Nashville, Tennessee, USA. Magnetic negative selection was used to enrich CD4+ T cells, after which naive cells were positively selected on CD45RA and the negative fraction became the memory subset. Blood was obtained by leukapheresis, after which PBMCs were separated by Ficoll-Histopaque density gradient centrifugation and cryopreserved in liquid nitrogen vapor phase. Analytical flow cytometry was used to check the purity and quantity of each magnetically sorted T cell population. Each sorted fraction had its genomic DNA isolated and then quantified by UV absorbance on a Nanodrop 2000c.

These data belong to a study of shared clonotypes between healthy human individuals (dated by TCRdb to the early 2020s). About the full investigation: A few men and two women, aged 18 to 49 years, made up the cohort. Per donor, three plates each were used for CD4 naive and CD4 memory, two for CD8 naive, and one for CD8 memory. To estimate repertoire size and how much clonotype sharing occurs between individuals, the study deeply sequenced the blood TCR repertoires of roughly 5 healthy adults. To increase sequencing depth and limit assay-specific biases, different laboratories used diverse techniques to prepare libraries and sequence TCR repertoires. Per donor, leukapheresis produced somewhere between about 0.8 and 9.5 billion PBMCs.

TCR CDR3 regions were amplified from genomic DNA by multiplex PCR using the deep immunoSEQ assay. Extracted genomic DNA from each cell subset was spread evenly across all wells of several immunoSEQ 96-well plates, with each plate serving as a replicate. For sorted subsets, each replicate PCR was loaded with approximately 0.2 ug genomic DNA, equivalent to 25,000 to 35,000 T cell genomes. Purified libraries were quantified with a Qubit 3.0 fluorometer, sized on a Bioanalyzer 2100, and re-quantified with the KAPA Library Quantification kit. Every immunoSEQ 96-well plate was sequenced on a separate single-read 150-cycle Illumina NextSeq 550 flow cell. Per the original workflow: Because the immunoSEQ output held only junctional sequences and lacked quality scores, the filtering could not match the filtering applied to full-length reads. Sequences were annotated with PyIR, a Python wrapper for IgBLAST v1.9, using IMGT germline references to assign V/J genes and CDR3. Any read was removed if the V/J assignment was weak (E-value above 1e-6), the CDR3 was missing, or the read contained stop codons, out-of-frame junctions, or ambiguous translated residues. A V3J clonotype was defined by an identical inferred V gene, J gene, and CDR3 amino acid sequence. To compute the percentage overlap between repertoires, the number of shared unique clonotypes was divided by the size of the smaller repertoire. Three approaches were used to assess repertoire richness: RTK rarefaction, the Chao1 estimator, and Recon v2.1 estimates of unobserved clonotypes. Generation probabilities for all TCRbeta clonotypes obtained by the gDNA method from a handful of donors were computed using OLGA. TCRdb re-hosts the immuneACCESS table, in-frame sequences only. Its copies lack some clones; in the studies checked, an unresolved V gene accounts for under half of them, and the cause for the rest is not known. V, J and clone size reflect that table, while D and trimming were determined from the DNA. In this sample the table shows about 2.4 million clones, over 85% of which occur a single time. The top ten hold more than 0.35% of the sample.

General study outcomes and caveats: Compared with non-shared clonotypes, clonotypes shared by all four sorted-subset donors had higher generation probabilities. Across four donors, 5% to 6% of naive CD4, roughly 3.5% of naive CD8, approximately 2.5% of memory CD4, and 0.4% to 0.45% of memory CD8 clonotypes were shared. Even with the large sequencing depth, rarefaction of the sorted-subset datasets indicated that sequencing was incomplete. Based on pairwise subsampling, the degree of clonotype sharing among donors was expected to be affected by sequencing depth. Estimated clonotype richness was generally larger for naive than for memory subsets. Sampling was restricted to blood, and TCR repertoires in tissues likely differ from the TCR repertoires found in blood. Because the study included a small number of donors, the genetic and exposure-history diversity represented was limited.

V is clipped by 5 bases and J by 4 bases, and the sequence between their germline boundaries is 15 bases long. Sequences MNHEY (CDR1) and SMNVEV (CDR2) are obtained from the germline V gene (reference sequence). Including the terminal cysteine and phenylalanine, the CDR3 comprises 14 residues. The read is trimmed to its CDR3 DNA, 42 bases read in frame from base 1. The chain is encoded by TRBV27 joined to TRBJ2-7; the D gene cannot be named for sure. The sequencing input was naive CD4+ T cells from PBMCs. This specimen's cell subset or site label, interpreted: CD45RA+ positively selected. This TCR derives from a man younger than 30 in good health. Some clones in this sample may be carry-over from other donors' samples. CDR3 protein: CASSRTHRVYEQYF. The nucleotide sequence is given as TGTGCCAGCAGTCGAACTCACCGGGTGTACGAGCAGTACTTC.